One sample yielded the 27 T cell receptor beta chains listed below, sequenced in a study of Graves' ophthalmopathy and Graves' hyperthyroidism. Beta-chain TCR CDR3 regions were amplified from RNA transcripts. An opening RT-PCR round employed HTBI primers and preceded a second-round multiplex PCR. From the multiplex PCR reads, TCRdb called clonotypes with MiXCR, one entry per CDR3 protein. The repertoire consists of 650,000 to 900,000 distinct CDR3 sequences, with approximately 40% occurring once and the leading ten covering around 40%. The sequenced sample consisted of peripheral blood. The source is an adult man with Graves' ophthalmopathy.

The chain couples TRBV19 to TRBJ2-6; 8 bases are a match to TRBD1. The germline V gene has CDR1 LNHDA and CDR2 SQIVND (reference sequence). Trimming at V came to 6 bases and at J to 4 bases, leaving 5 bases not matched to a gene. The CDR3 has 15 amino acids. CDR3 residues: CASSDRGFGANVLTF. Here the CDR3 DNA reads TGTGCCAGTAGCGACAGGGGCTTCGGGGCCAACGTCCTGACTTTC. The whole variable domain, remainder taken from reference TRBV19 and TRBJ2-6, is DGGITQSPKYLFRKEGQNVTLSCEQNLNHDAMYWYRQDPGQGLRLIYYSQIVNDFQKGDIAEGYSVSREKKESFPLTVTSAQKNPTAFYLCASSDRGFGANVLTFGAGSRLTVL.

This clonotype has ten or more counts. The chain has TRBV25-1 and TRBJ2-7, with TRBD2 matching over 7 bases. Germline trimming cut 4 bases from V and 7 bases from J; bases unmatched to any gene: 16. Germline loops: CDR1 MGHDK, CDR2 SYGVNS. The CDR3 length is 16 residues. CDR3: CASSAGGGADLREQYF. The CDR3 bases are TGTGCCAGCAGTGCGGGGGGAGGGGCCGACCTACGAGAGCAGTACTTC.

The table lists this clonotype with a few counts. J is TRBJ1-3 and V is TRBV11-1; D uncertain. The ends were cut back, 5 bases at V and 9 bases at J, with 17 bases in the middle. Germline values: CDR1 SGHAT, CDR2 FQDESV (reference sequence). The CDR3 is made up of 14 amino acids. The CDR3 nucleotides are TGTGCCAGCAGCGCCCGAGCGACCAAAAGCACCATATATTTT. It is translated as CASSARATKSTIYF.

The chain employs TRBV25-1 and TRBJ2-2, with TRBD2 identical over 8 bases. CDR3 size: 18 residues. Germline values: CDR1 MGHDK, CDR2 SYGVNS. V shed 6 bases, J shed 6 bases, and the junction held 18 bases outside the gene matches. CDR3 sequence (DNA): TGTGCCAGCAGCCACATGCGTGTAAGCGGGAGTGGGGCCGGGGAGCTGTTTTTT. This encodes CASSHMRVSGSGAGELFF.

This clonotype came up a few times. This chain joins TRBV19 and TRBJ2-7; D is undetermined. This CDR3 spans 13 amino acids. Germline loops: CDR1 LNHDA, CDR2 SQIVND (reference sequence). V was trimmed by 5 bases and J by 0 bases, leaving 8 bases between them. CDR3 in amino acids: CASSAPHSYEQYF. The CDR3 DNA is TGTGCCAGTAGTGCGCCCCACTCCTACGAGCAGTACTTC.

This clonotype was picked up many times. This rearrangement joins TRBV2 to TRBJ1-4, with D unresolved. CDR1 and CDR2 from the germline V gene are SNHLY and FYNNEI. V was cut by 5 bases and J by 5 bases, with 6 bases left in between. This CDR3 comprises 12 residues. The CDR3: CASSTENEKLFF. CDR3 bases: TGTGCCAGCAGTACGGAGAATGAAAAACTGTTTTTT.

Remarks on this clonotype: One junction end does not reproduce the germline sequence, and a read error may be involved. The V call is TRBV10-3, the J call TRBJ1-1, with 7 bases aligning to TRBD1. The CDR3 runs to 13 residues. In germline, CDR1 is ENHRY, CDR2 SYGVKD. CDR3 sequence: CASSRQGGAEAFF. The CDR3 DNA reads as TGTGCCAGCAGTCGACAGGGCGGCGCTGAAGCTTTCTTT.

V is TRBV20-1 and J is TRBJ2-7; 10 positions match TRBD1. The CDR3 has 15 residues. Germline lookup yields CDR1 DFQATT and CDR2 SNEGSKA (reference sequence). V lost 4 bases, J lost 3 bases, and 9 bases stayed unmatched. CDR3 region: CSATHPGQGSYEQYF. The CDR3 DNA follows: TGCAGTGCTACACACCCGGGACAGGGGAGCTACGAGCAGTACTTC.

This clonotype was recorded many times. The chain employs TRBV7-9 and TRBJ2-6, with TRBD1 as a possible D gene (6 bases). Germline CDR1 SEHNR, CDR2 FQNEAQ (reference sequence). The CDR3 contains 16 residues. The V end lost 3 bases, the J end lost 0 bases, and 9 bases lay between the germline ends. The CDR3 DNA follows: TGTGCCAGCAGCTTGGGGGCGATCTCTGGGGCCAACGTCCTGACTTTC. This sequence encodes CASSLGAISGANVLTF. The full variable domain, rest sourced from reference TRBV7-9 and TRBJ2-6, is DTGVSQNPRHKITKRGQNVTFRCDPISEHNRLYWYRQTLGQGPEFLTYFQNEAQLEKSRLLSDRFSAERPKGSFSTLEIQRTEQGDSAMYLCASSLGAISGANVLTFGAGSRLTVL.

This clonotype was counted at least ten times. This chain links TRBV2 with TRBJ1-2; 7 bases map to TRBD1. J lost 8 bases, V lost 5 bases, and 11 bases had no gene match. CDR3 size: 14 residues. Germline values: CDR1 SNHLY, CDR2 FYNNEI. In DNA, the CDR3 is TGTGCCAGCAGTTTCGCAGGGGGAATTGAGGGCTACACCTTC. Translating it yields CASSFAGGIEGYTF. Full variable domain (outside the CDR3, taken from reference TRBV2 and TRBJ1-2): EPEVTQTPSHQVTQMGQEVILRCVPISNHLYFYWYRQILGQKVEFLVSFYNNEISEKSEIFDDQFSVERPDGSNFTLKIRSTKLEDSAMYFCASSFAGGIEGYTFGSGTRLTVV.

In its sample, this clonotype was seen a few times. CDR3 nucleotide sequence: TGTGCCACCAGTGATGCCGGACAGGGAGCTGAAGCTTTCTTT. It translates to CATSDAGQGAEAFF. The chain recombines TRBV24-1 with TRBJ1-1; 8 positions agree with TRBD1. This CDR3 comprises 14 residues. From germline, CDR1 is KGHDR and CDR2 SFDVKD. Trimming at V came to 3 bases and at J to 6 bases, leaving 5 bases not matched to a gene.

The chain carries TRBV2 and TRBJ1-6; D not certain. V lost 8 bases and J 7 bases, leaving 21 bases between the germline ends. This CDR3 spans 16 amino acids. Germline loops: CDR1 SNHLY, CDR2 FYNNEI. The CDR3 loop is CASVEDRTEENSPLHF. For the CDR3, the DNA is TGTGCCAGCGTTGAAGATCGGACCGAAGAGAATTCACCCCTCCACTTT.

This clonotype showed up just a few times. The rearrangement joins TRBV6-6 to TRBJ2-7, with a possible D match to TRBD2 (7 bases). V lost 3 bases to trimming and J lost 1 base, with 13 bases between them. The germline V gene has CDR1 MNHNY and CDR2 SVGAGI (reference sequence). This CDR3 contains 15 residues. CDR3 sequence reads: CASSYLGGPSYEQYF. The CDR3 nucleotides are TGTGCCAGCAGTTATCTCGGGGGGCCATCCTACGAGCAGTACTTC.

The sample holds a few counts of this clonotype. The chain carries TRBV20-1 and TRBJ1-1, with TRBD1 as a possible D gene (5 bases). The CDR3 runs 14 residues. V was shortened by 3 bases and J by 3 bases, with 14 bases between the two germline ends. Germline V CDR1 and CDR2: DFQATT, SNEGSKA (reference sequence). CDR3 amino acids: CSASFQGRDTEAFF. The CDR3 DNA reads TGCAGTGCTAGTTTTCAGGGTAGGGACACTGAAGCTTTCTTT.

This clonotype occurred a few times. Compared with germline, one end of the junction differs, possibly owing to a read error. The J gene is TRBJ2-2, the V gene TRBV7-9, with D hard to call. The length of the CDR3 is 13 residues. Per the germline V gene, CDR1 is SEHNR and CDR2 is FQNEAQ (reference sequence). CDR3 in DNA: TGCGCCAGCAGCCAAGTCTCTTCCGGGGAGCTGTTTTTT. It encodes CASSQVSSGELFF.

V usage is TRBV7-9 and J usage is TRBJ1-2; no reliable D call. The ends were cut back, 2 bases at V and 4 bases at J, with 11 bases in the middle. CDR1 and CDR2 from the germline V gene are SEHNR and FQNEAQ (reference sequence). The CDR3 spans 14 residues. In nucleotides, the CDR3 is TGTGCCAGCAGCTTAATAGCCGGGAGCTATGGCTACACCTTC. This gives the protein CASSLIAGSYGYTF. Together with reference TRBV7-9 and TRBJ1-2, the CDR3 gives the full variable domain: DTGVSQNPRHKITKRGQNVTFRCDPISEHNRLYWYRQTLGQGPEFLTYFQNEAQLEKSRLLSDRFSAERPKGSFSTLEIQRTEQGDSAMYLCASSLIAGSYGYTFGSGTRLTVV.

The table lists this clonotype with a few counts. The J gene is TRBJ1-6, the V gene TRBV20-1, with 9 bases identical to TRBD1. This CDR3 is built from 14 residues. Trimming at V came to 6 bases and at J to 8 bases, leaving 8 bases not matched to a gene. CDR1 DFQATT and CDR2 SNEGSKA come from the germline V gene (reference sequence). The CDR3 is CSAKQGAGHSPLHF. As DNA, the CDR3 is TGCAGTGCAAAACAGGGGGCGGGTCATTCACCCCTCCACTTT.

Points on this clonotype: A clone one base away is much larger, so this may be a read error. Since the CDR3 does not end with the conserved phenylalanine or tryptophan, this likely comes from a read error. The genes are TRBV20-1 and TRBJ2-7; maybe TRBD1 (6 bases). Germline values: CDR1 DFQATT, CDR2 SNEGSKA (reference sequence). The CDR3 length is 13 residues. V was shortened by 6 bases and J by 2 bases, with 14 bases between the two germline ends. The CDR3 sequence is CSAARDIPYEQYL. CDR3 nucleotide sequence: TGCAGTGCCGCCCGGGACATCCCCTACGAGCAGTACCTC.

The rearrangement joins TRBV7-9 to TRBJ2-1; possible D gene TRBD2, 6 bases. CDR3 length: 13 residues. Trimming took off 3 bases at V and 14 bases at J, with 17 bases between the two ends. Germline CDR1 is SEHNR and CDR2 is FQNEAQ (reference sequence). The chain's CDR3 is CASSFEGRGGKFF. CDR3 coding DNA: TGTGCCAGCAGCTTCGAGGGACGGGGCGGGAAGTTCTTC.

The chain links TRBV2 to TRBJ2-7; 8 nucleotides line up with TRBD2. Near its end, the DNA agrees better with TRBJ2-1, so the J call may be wrong. The CDR3 has 16 residues. Germline CDR1 SNHLY, CDR2 FYNNEI. The CDR3 bases are TGTGCCAGCAGCTTAGGGAACGGGAGGGCCGTGAATGAGCAGTTCTTC. Encoded protein: CASSLGNGRAVNEQFF.

This rearrangement joins TRBV10-3 to TRBJ2-2; D possibly corresponds to TRBD2 (7 bases). Germline CDR1 reads ENHRY; CDR2 reads SYGVKD. The CDR3 covers 15 residues. V lost 4 bases, J lost 0 bases, and 9 bases lay in between. DNA of the CDR3: TGTGCCATCAGTGTAGGGGGGGCGAACACCGGGGAGCTGTTTTTT. As protein: CAISVGGANTGELFF.

The V and J genes are TRBV10-3 and TRBJ1-1; 7 nucleotides match TRBD1. Germline loops: CDR1 ENHRY, CDR2 SYGVKD. This CDR3 has 12 residues. Germline trimming cut 8 bases from V and 5 bases from J; bases unmatched to any gene: 5. The CDR3 nucleotides are TGTGCCATCTCACAGGGGAAGACTGAAGCTTTCTTT. Translated, it gives CAISQGKTEAFF.

This clonotype was detected many times. The chain carries TRBV15 and TRBJ2-5, with no clear D. The CDR3 sequence is 14 residues long. Germline V gene lookup returns CDR1 LNHNV and CDR2 YYDKDF (reference sequence). V was shortened by 1 base and J by 1 base, with 7 bases between the two germline ends. The CDR3 reads CATSRGFSQETQYF. The CDR3 nucleotides read TGTGCCACCAGCAGAGGATTCAGCCAAGAGACCCAGTACTTC.

The chain couples TRBV20-1 to TRBJ2-5; 7 positions agree with TRBD2. CDR3 length: 15 residues. CDR1 is DFQATT, CDR2 SNEGSKA, per germline (reference sequence). V gave up 3 bases and J gave up 7 bases; unmatched junction bases: 14. CDR3 nucleotide sequence: TGCAGTGCTAGGGATTTAGCGGGCCAGGAGGGGACCCAGTACTTC. It codes for CSARDLAGQEGTQYF.

This clonotype was detected a few times. The chain couples TRBV6-6 to TRBJ1-1, with D perhaps TRBD1 (5 bases). Germline-derived CDR1 and CDR2 are MNHNY and SVGAGI (reference sequence). The CDR3 length is 14 residues. Trimming removed 1 base from V and 6 bases from J, with 12 bases in between. The CDR3 sequence: CASSYLGAGPEAFF. The CDR3 region has the DNA TGTGCCAGCAGTTACTTGGGTGCGGGGCCTGAAGCTTTCTTT.

Ten or more counts support this clonotype. V is TRBV29-1 and J is TRBJ1-4, with D unclear. Germline V CDR1 and CDR2: SQVTM, ANQGSEA. V lost 5 bases and J lost 8, with 15 bases in between. The CDR3 totals 13 residues. The CDR3 DNA reads TGCAGCGTTATCCGCATACACGGGGAAAAACTGTTTTTT. Its protein product is CSVIRIHGEKLFF.

This clonotype was recorded a few times. The chain employs TRBV20-1 and TRBJ2-5, with 7 nucleotides matching TRBD2. CDR3 length equals 15 residues. V lost 5 bases to trimming and J lost 5 bases; unmatched junction nucleotides: 14. Per germline, CDR1 DFQATT and CDR2 SNEGSKA (reference sequence). The CDR3 loop reads CSALAGDRGGETQYF. The CDR3 DNA reads TGCAGTGCTCTTGCTGGGGACCGGGGAGGGGAGACCCAGTACTTC.